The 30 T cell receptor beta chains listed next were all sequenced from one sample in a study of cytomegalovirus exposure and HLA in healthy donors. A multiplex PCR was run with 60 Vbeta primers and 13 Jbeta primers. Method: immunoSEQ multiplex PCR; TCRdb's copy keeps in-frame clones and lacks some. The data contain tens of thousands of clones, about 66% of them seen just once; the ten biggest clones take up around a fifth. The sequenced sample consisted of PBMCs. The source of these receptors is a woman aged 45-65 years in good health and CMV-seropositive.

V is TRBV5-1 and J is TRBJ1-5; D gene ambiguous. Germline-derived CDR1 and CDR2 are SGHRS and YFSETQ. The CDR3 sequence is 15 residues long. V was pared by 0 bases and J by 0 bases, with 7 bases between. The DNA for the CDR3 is TGCGCCAGCAGCTTGGACAGCTATAGCAATCAGCCCCAGCATTTT. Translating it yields CASSLDSYSNQPQHF. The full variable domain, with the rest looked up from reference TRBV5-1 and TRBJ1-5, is KAGVTQTPRYLIKTRGQQVTLSCSPISGHRSVSWYQQTPGQGLQFLFEYFSETQRNKGNFPGRFSGRQFSNSRSEMNVSTLELGDSALYLCASSLDSYSNQPQHFGDGTRLSIL.

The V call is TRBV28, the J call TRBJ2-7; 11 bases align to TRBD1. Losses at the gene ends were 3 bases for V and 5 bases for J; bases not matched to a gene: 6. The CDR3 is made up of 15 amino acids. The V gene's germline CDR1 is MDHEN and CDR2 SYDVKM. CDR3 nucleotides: TGTGCCAGCAGTTTCCTTGGGACAGGGGGTGACGAGCAGTACTTC. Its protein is CASSFLGTGGDEQYF.

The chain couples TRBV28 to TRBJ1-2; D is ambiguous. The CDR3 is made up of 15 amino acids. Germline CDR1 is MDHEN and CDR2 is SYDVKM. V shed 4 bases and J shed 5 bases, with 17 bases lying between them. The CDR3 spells CASSSHGGGRYGYTF. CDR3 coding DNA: TGTGCCAGCAGTTCTCACGGTGGCGGTAGATATGGCTACACCTTC.

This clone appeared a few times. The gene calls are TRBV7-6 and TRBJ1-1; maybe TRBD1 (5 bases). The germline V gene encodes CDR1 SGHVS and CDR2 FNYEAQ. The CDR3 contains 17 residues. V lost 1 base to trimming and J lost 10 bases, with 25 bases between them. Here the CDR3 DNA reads TGTGCCAGCAGCTTAGAACGTGCGGACACCAATCCCCGCGCAGCTTTCTTT. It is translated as CASSLERADTNPRAAFF.

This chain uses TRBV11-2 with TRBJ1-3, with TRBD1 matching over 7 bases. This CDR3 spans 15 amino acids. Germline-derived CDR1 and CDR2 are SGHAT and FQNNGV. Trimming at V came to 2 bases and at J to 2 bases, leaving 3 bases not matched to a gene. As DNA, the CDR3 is TGTGCCAGCAGCTTAATCCAGGGGGCTGGAAACACCATATATTTT. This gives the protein CASSLIQGAGNTIYF.

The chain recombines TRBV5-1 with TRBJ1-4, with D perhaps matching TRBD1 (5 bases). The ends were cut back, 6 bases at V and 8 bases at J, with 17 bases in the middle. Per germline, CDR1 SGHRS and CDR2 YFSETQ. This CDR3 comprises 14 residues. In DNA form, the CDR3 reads TGCGCCAGCACCCCCGGGCAGGGTGGAGAAAAACTGTTTTTT. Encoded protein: CASTPGQGGEKLFF.

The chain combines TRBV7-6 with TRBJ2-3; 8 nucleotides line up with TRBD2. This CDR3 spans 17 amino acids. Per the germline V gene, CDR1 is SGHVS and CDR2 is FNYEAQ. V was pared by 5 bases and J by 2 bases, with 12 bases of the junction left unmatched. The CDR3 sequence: CASSRFPGGASTDTQYF. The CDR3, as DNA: TGTGCCAGCAGCCGGTTCCCGGGGGGGGCTTCCACAGATACGCAGTATTTT. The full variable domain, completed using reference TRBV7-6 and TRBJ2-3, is GAGVSQSPRYKVTKRGQDVALRCDPISGHVSLYWYRQALGQGPEFLTYFNYEAQQDKSGLPNDRFSAERPEGSISTLTIQRTEQRDSAMYRCASSRFPGGASTDTQYFGPGTRLTVL.

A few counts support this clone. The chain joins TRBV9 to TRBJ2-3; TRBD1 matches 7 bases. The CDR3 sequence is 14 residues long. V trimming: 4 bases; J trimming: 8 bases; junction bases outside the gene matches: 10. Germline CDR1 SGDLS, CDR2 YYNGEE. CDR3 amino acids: CASSSADRHATQYF. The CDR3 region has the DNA TGTGCCAGCAGCTCCGCGGACAGGCACGCTACGCAGTATTTT.

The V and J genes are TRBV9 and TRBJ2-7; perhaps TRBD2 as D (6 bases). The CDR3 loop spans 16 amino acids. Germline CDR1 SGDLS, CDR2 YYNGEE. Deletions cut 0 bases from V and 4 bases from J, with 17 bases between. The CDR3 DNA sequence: TGTGCCAGCAGCGTAGTTTTGGGGGGTATTGGTTACGAGCAGTACTTC. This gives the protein CASSVVLGGIGYEQYF.

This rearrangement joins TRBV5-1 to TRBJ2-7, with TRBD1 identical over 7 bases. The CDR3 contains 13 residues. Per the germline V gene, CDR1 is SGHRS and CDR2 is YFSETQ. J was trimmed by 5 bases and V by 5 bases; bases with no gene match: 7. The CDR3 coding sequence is TGCGCCAGCAGGCCTTCGACAGGGCACGAGCAGTACTTC. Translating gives CASRPSTGHEQYF.

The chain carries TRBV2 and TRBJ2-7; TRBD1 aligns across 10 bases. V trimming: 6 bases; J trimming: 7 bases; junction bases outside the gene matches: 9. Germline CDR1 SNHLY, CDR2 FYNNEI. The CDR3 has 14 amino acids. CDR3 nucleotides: TGTGCCAGCAGGTCAAGACAGGGGGCGGGTGAGCAGTACTTC. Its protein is CASRSRQGAGEQYF.

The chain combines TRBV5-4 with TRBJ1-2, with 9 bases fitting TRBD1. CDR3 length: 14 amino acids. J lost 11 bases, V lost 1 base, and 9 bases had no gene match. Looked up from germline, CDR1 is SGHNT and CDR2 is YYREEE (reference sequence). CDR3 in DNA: TGTGCCAGCAGCTTGTTCGATCCGGGACAGGGTTACACCTTC. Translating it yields CASSLFDPGQGYTF.

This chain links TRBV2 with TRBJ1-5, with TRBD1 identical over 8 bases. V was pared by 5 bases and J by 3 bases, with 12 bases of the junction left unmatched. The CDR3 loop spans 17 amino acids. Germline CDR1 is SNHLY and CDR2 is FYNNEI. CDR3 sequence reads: CASSSSNRGWDNQPQHF. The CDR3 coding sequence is TGTGCCAGCAGTTCTTCCAACAGGGGGTGGGACAATCAGCCCCAGCATTTT.

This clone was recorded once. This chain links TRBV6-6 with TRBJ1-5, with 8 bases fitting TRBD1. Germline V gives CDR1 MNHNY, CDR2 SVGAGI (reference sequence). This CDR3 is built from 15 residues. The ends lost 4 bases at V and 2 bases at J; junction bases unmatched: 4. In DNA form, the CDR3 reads TGTGCCAGCAGTTCCGGGACAGGTGGCAATCAGCCCCAGCATTTT. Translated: CASSSGTGGNQPQHF.

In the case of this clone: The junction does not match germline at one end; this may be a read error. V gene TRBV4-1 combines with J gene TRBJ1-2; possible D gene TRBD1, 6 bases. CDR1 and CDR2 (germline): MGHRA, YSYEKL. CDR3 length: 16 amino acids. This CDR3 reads CASSQDGYRETYGHTF. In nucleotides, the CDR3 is TGCGCCAGCAGCCAAGATGGATACAGGGAAACCTATGGCCACACCTTC.

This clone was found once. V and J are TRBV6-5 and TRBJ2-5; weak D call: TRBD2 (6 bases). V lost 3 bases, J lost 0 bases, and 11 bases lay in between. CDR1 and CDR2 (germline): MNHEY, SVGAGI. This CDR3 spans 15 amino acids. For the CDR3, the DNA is TGTGCCAGCAGTTATCGGGGCGGGGACCAAGAGACCCAGTACTTC. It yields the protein CASSYRGGDQETQYF.

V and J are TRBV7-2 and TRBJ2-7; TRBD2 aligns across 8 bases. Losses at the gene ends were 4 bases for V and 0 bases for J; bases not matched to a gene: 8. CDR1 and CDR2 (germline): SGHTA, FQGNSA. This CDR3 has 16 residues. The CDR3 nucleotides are TGTGCCAGCAGCTCGGGGGGGGGCGATACCTCCTACGAGCAGTACTTC. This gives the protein CASSSGGGDTSYEQYF.

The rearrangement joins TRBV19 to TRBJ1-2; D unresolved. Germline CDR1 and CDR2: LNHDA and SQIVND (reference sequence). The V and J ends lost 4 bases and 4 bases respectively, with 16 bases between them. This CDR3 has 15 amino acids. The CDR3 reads CASSKQAPTPYGYTF. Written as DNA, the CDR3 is TGTGCCAGTAGTAAGCAGGCGCCTACTCCCTATGGCTACACCTTC.

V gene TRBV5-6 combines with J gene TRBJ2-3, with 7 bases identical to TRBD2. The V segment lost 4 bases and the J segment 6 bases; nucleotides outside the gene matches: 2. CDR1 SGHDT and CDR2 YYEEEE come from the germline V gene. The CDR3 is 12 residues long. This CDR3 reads CASSPGGDTQYF. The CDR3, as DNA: TGTGCCAGCAGCCCCGGGGGGGATACGCAGTATTTT.

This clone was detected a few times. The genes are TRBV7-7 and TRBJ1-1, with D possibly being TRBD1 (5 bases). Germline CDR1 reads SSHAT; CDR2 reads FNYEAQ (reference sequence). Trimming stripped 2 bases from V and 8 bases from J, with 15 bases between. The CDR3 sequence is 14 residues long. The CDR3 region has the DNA TGTGCCAGCAGCTTAAAGCCGACAGCCAGCGAAGCTTTCTTT. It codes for CASSLKPTASEAFF.

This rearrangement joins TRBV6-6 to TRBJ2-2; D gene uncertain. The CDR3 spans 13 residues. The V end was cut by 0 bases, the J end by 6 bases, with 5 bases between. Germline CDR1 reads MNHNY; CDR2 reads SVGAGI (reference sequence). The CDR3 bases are TGTGCCAGCAGTTACTCGAGGCCCGGGGAGCTGTTTTTT. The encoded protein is CASSYSRPGELFF.

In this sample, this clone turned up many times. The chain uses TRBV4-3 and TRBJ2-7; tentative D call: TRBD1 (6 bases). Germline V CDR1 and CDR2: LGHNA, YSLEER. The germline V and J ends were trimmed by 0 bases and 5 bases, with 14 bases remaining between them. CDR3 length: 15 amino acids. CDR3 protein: CASSQEAAGAHEQYF. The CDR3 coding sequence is TGCGCCAGCAGCCAAGAAGCGGCAGGGGCCCACGAGCAGTACTTC.

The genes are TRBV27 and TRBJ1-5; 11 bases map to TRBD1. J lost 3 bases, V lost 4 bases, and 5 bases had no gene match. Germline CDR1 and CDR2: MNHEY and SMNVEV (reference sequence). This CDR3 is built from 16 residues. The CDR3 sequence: CASSYGQGAPNQPQHF. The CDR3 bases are TGTGCCAGCAGTTATGGACAGGGGGCCCCCAATCAGCCCCAGCATTTT.

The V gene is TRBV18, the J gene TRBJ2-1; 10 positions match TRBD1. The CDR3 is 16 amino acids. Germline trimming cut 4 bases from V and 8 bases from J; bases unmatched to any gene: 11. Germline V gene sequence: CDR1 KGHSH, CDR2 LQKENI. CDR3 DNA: TGTGCCAGCTCACTATACCGGGACAGGGGTATCGATGAGCAGTTCTTC. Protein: CASSLYRDRGIDEQFF.

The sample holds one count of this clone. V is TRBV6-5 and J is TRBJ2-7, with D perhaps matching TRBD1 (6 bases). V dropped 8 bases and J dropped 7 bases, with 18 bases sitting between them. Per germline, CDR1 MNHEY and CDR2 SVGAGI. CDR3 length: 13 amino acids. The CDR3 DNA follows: TGTGCCAGCTGCCGAGGCGTAGGGGGTGAGCAGTACTTC. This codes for CASCRGVGGEQYF.

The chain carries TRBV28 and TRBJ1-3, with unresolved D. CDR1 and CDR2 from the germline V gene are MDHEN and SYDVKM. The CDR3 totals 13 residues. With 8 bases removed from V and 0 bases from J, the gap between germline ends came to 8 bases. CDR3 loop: CASHTSSGNTIYF. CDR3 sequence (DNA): TGTGCCAGCCATACGAGCTCTGGAAACACCATATATTTT.

DNA for the CDR3: TGCAGCGTTGAGATGGGGAGTGGCTACACCTTC. This codes for CSVEMGSGYTF. The V call is TRBV29-1, the J call TRBJ1-2; unclear D gene. Germline V gene lookup returns CDR1 SQVTM and CDR2 ANQGSEA. Trimming left V 3 bases short and J 7 bases short, with 9 bases between. There are 11 residues in the CDR3.

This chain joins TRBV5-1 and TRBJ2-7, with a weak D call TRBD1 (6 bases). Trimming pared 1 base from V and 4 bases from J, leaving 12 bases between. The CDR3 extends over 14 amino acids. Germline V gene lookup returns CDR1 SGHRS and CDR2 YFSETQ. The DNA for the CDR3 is TGCGCCAGCAGCTTGAGAATGGGGGCGTACGAGCAGTACTTC. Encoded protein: CASSLRMGAYEQYF.

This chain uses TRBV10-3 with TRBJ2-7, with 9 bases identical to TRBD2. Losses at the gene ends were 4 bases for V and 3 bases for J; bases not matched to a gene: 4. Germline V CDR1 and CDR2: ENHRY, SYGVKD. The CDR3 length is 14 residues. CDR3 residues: CAISVGGGGYEQYF. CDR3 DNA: TGTGCCATCAGTGTGGGCGGGGGGGGCTACGAGCAGTACTTC.

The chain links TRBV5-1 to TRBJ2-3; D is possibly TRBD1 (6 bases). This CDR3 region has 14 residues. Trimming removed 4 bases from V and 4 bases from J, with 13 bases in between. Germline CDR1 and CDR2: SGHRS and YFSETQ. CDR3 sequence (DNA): TGCGCCAGCAGCCCCCGAGGGGGTGCAGATACGCAGTATTTT. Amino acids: CASSPRGGADTQYF. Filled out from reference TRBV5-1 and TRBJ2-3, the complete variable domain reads KAGVTQTPRYLIKTRGQQVTLSCSPISGHRSVSWYQQTPGQGLQFLFEYFSETQRNKGNFPGRFSGRQFSNSRSEMNVSTLELGDSALYLCASSPRGGADTQYFGPGTRLTVL.